The present T cell receptor beta chain was sequenced within a study of blood T cell repertoires in COVID-19. The wider study: There were acute and convalescent COVID-19 samples, and they came from the United States, Italy and Spain. PBMCs, B-cell-depleted T cells, or T cells were the source of the cDNA or gDNA that made up the material.

The CDR3 is 15 amino acids. Germline-derived CDR1 and CDR2 are MNHEY and SVGAGI. Trimming removed 2 bases at V and 0 bases at J, with 10 bases between. Per the original data handling: Reference gene primers were amplified, and this amplification served to estimate nucleated cell counts. Clones were read by immunoSEQ multiplex PCR, and TCRdb kept only the in-frame ones, dropping some. V, J and clone size derive from that table, while D and trimming were established from the DNA sequence. The table records around 100,000 clones, about 80% of them present only once. The rearrangement links TRBV6-5 to TRBJ1-2; no firm D call. The clonotype comes from a human donor in a cohort sampled during active COVID-19. The sample was peripheral blood. The CDR3 region is CASSYAGRTNYGYTF. The DNA of the CDR3 is TGTGCCAGCAGTTACGCCGGCAGGACTAACTATGGCTACACCTTC.